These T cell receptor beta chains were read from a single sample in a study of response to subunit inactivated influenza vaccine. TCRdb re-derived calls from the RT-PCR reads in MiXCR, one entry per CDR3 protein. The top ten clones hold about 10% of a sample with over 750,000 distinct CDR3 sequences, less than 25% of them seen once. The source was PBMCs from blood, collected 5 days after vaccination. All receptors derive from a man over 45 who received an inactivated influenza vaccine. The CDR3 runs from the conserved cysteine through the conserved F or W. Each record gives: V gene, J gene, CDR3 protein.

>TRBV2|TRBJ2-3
CASSGPDSDTQYF
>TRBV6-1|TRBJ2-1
CASRGQIYNEQFF
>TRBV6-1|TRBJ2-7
CASKPGGGTGWEQYF
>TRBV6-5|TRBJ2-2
CASSYFTGGANAGELFF
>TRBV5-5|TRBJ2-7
CASSLRGQEGEQYF
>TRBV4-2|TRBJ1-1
CASSQVGGVNTEAFF
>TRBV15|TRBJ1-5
CATSRDSLNQPQHF
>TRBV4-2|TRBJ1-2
CASSQDLQGINYGYTF
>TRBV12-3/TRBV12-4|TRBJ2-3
CASSPPSGLAITDTQYF
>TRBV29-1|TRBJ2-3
CSGSDGRADTQYF
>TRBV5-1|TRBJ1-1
CASSLGSSNTEAFF
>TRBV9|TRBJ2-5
CASSVSGDLALETQYF
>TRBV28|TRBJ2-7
CASSLGGAGVDEQYF
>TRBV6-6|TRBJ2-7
CASRSKEQYF
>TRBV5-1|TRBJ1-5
CASSLDNDQPQHF
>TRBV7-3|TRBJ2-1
CASSLIGTSSYNEQFF
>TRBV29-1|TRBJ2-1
CSVGEGAPYNEQFF
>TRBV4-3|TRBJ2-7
CASSQDSASGSEQYF
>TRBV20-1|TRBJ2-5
CSARDYVSGTGQETQYF
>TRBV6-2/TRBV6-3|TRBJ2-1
CASSYSASSFNEQFF
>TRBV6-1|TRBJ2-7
CASSPRDTSLSYEQYF
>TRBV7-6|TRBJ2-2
CASRMLAEKTGELFF
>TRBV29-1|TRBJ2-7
CSIGTGTSYEQYF
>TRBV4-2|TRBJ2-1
CASRNRGDEQFF
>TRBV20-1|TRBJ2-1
CSARQGVRYNEQFF
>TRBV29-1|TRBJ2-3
CSVVRASTDTQYF
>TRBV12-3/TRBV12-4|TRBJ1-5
CASSLMGQGGQPQHF
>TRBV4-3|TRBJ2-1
CASSQDVRGSSYNEQFF
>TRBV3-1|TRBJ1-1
CASNRQGVTEAFF
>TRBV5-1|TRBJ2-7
CASSLSGTGDDEQYF
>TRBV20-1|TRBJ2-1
CSARSRDRGSYNEQFF
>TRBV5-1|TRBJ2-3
CASSLELAAADTQYF
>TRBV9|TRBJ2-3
CASSSWTSGRKRDTQYF
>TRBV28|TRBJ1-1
CASRAGGQGSTEAFF
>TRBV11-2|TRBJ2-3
CASSLILGGSGSTDTQYF
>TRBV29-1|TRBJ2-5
CSVDSGEGETQYF
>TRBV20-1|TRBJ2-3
CSARVSGRGDTQYF
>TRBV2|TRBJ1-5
CASSDLAAHQPQHF